This T cell receptor beta chain was identified during a study of cytomegalovirus exposure and HLA in healthy donors. Both 60 Vbeta primers and 13 Jbeta primers went into the PCR. Sequencing was performed with immunoSEQ multiplex PCR; in TCRdb, only in-frame clones are kept and a portion is missing. Of 95,000 to 110,000 clones in the sample, roughly 75% are singletons; the top ten hold approximately 2%. CDR1 and CDR2 from the germline V gene are SQVTM and ANQGSEA. There are 12 residues in the CDR3. Trimming stripped 5 bases from V and 6 bases from J, with 11 bases between. Sequencing input: PBMCs. The clonotype originates from a woman between 40 and 50 years old in good health and CMV-seronegative. The chain is built from TRBV29-1 and TRBJ2-1; D is unclear. Written as DNA, the CDR3 is TGCAGCGTTCCGTTACCGAGCAATGAGCAGTTCTTC. Residues: CSVPLPSNEQFF.